The 8 T cell receptor beta chains listed next were all sequenced from one sample in a study of cytomegalovirus exposure and HLA in healthy donors. PCR employed 60 Vbeta and 13 Jbeta primers. The assay was immunoSEQ multiplex PCR, and TCRdb's table has in-frame clones only and misses some. The sample includes under 200,000 clones, 70% to 80% of them seen just once. The sample taken for sequencing was PBMCs. The receptors were sampled from a male donor in good health and CMV-seropositive.

This clone was detected only once. This chain connects TRBV9 to TRBJ2-5; TRBD2 matches 14 bases. TRBJ2-7 matches the DNA end more closely, so the J call is doubtful. The CDR3 totals 16 residues. Germline CDR1 and CDR2: SGDLS and YYNGEE. Written as DNA, the CDR3 is TGTGCCAGCAGCGTAGAGGGACTAGCGGGAGTGCGCGAGCAGTACTTC. It yields the protein CASSVEGLAGVREQYF.

This clone was detected once. This chain links TRBV19 with TRBJ1-5, with 10 bases identical to TRBD1. There are 16 residues in the CDR3. V was clipped by 7 bases and J by 6 bases; unmatched bases: 12. Germline loops: CDR1 LNHDA, CDR2 SQIVND (reference sequence). The CDR3 loop is CASTRQDRGSGQPQHF. DNA of the CDR3: TGTGCCAGTACCCGCCAGGACAGGGGGTCGGGTCAGCCCCAGCATTTT.

The V and J genes are TRBV11-1 and TRBJ2-5; D gene unclear. Deletions cut 4 bases from V and 13 bases from J, with 16 bases between. The CDR3 runs 12 residues. From germline, CDR1 is SGHAT and CDR2 FQDESV (reference sequence). As DNA, the CDR3 is TGTGCCAGCAGCTCAAAAAGACGGGTAGCGTACTTC. Translated, it gives CASSSKRRVAYF.

The V and J genes are TRBV18 and TRBJ1-6, with 8 bases lining up with TRBD1. The length of the CDR3 is 15 residues. V shed 6 bases and J 8 bases; nucleotides not matched to a gene: 9. Germline V gene data show CDR1 as KGHSH and CDR2 as LQKENI. In nucleotides, the CDR3 is TGTGCCAGCTCTCGGACAGGGTCTACGGATTCACCCCTCCACTTT. Its translation: CASSRTGSTDSPLHF.

The chain combines TRBV12-5 with TRBJ1-2, with TRBD1 identical over 9 bases. The ends lost 5 bases at V and 6 bases at J; junction bases unmatched: 7. Germline assignment: CDR1 LGHNT and CDR2 FRNRAP. The CDR3 has 14 amino acids. The CDR3 protein is CASGIGTGIDGYTF. Written as DNA, the CDR3 is TGTGCTAGTGGTATCGGGACAGGGATTGATGGCTACACCTTC. Full variable domain (outside the CDR3, taken from reference TRBV12-5 and TRBJ1-2): DARVTQTPRHKVTEMGQEVTMRCQPILGHNTVFWYRQTMMQGLELLAYFRNRAPLDDSGMPKDRFSAEMPDATLATLKIQPSEPRDSAVYFCASGIGTGIDGYTFGSGTRLTVV.

The chain is built from TRBV6-1 and TRBJ2-1, with TRBD2 identical over 10 bases. This CDR3 is built from 12 residues. From germline, CDR1 is MNHNS and CDR2 SASEGT. This CDR3 reads CASAGGPNEQFF. Written as DNA, the CDR3 is TGTGCGTCAGCGGGAGGGCCGAATGAGCAGTTCTTC.

This chain connects TRBV5-6 to TRBJ1-2; tentatively, D is TRBD1 (6 bases). The CDR3 extends over 13 amino acids. Trimming cost V 6 bases and J 4 bases, with 13 bases left between them. Germline loops: CDR1 SGHDT, CDR2 YYEEEE. The CDR3, as DNA: TGTGCCAGCACCCCGACAGGAATCTATGGCTACACCTTC. Its protein product is CASTPTGIYGYTF.

CDR3 residues: CASNTVGQGSSGNTIYF. The CDR3 region has the DNA TGTGCCAGCAATACCGTAGGACAGGGTAGCTCTGGAAACACCATATATTTT. The chain has TRBV6-4 and TRBJ1-3, with 8 bases matching TRBD1. CDR3 size: 17 residues. With 7 bases clipped from V and 0 bases from J, the junction kept 11 bases outside the gene matches. The germline CDR1 and CDR2 sequences are MRHNA and SNTAGT.